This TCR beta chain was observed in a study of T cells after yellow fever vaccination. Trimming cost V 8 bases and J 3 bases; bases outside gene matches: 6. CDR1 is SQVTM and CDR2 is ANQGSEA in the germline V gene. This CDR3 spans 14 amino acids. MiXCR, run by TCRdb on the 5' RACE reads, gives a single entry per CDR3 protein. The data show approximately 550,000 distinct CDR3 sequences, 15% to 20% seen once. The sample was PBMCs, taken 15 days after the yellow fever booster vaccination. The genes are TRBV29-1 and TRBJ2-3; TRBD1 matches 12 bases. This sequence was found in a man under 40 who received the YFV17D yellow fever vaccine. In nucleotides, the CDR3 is TGCAGCCTGCGGGACAGGGGGCGTACAGATACGCAGTATTTT. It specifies CSLRDRGRTDTQYF.